This TCR beta chain was recorded in a study of blood T cell repertoires in COVID-19. Across the study: From the United States, Italy and Spain came samples of acute and convalescent COVID-19. PBMCs, B-cell-depleted T cells, or T cells were the source of the cDNA or gDNA that made up the material.

This clone was detected only once. Profiling relied on immunoSEQ multiplex PCR, and the TCRdb table lists in-frame clones only, not all of them. The table lists 55,000 to 80,000 clones, 70% to 90% of them singletons. Input material: peripheral blood. This clonotype originated in a woman of 80 years or more with acute or convalescent COVID-19.

The CDR3 here is CASSMAGASNYGYTF. The CDR3 region has the DNA TGTGCCAGTAGTATGGCGGGGGCCTCTAACTATGGCTACACCTTC. The rearrangement joins TRBV19 to TRBJ1-2; D might be TRBD1 (6 bases). Trimming stripped 3 bases from V and 0 bases from J, with 11 bases between. CDR3 size: 15 residues. CDR1 LNHDA and CDR2 SQIVND come from the germline V gene (reference sequence).